This T cell receptor beta chain was sequenced in a study of blood T cell repertoires in COVID-19. Across the whole study: Sites in the United States, Italy and Spain provided acute and convalescent COVID-19 samples. Sample material is recorded as cDNA or gDNA derived from T cells, B-cell-depleted T cells, or PBMCs.

Per the original methods: Amplification of reference gene primers was used by the study to estimate nucleated cell counts. Repertoires were generated with immunoSEQ multiplex PCR, while TCRdb's copy carries only in-frame clones and drops some. V and J calls and clone size are copied from that table; D and trimming were computed from the DNA. Of about 100,000 clones in the sample, 89% are singletons; the top ten hold more than 4.5%. There are 15 residues in the CDR3. The germline gives CDR1 DFQATT, CDR2 SNEGSKA (reference sequence). The junction had 11 bases not matched to a gene; V was cut back by 3 bases and J by 3 bases.

The gene calls are TRBV20-1 and TRBJ2-7; 7 bases line up with TRBD1. The specimen sequenced was peripheral blood. The clonotype originates from a man aged 35-49 years with active or convalescent COVID-19. The CDR3 sequence: CSASMGRDRLYEQYF. In DNA form, the CDR3 reads TGCAGTGCTAGTATGGGCCGGGACAGACTCTACGAGCAGTACTTC.